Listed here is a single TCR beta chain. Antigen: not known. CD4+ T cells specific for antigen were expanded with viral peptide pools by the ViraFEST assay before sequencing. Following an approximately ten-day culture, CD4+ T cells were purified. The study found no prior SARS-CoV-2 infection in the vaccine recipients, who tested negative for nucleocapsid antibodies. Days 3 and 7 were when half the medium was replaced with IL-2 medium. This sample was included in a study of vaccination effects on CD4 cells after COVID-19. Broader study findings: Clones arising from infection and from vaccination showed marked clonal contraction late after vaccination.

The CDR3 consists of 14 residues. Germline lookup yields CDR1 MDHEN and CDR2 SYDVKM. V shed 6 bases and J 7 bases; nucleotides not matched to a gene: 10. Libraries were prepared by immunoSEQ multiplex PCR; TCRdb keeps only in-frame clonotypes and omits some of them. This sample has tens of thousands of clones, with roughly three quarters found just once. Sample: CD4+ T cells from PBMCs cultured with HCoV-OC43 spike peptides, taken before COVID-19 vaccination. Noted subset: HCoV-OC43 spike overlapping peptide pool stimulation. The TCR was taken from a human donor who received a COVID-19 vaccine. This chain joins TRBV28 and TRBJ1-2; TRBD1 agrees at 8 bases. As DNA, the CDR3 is TGTGCCAGCAGCAGGAACGGACAGGGCGCTGGCTACACCTTC. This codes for CASSRNGQGAGYTF.